These T cell receptor beta chains were read from a single sample in a study of blood T cell repertoires in COVID-19. Using immunoSEQ multiplex PCR, the repertoire was profiled, and TCRdb retains in-frame clones only, with some absent. The sample holds some 290,000 clones; just over 90% are singletons and the top ten take 2% to 2.5%. Sequenced input: PBMCs or T cells enriched from blood (not recorded which). Every receptor here comes from a middle-aged woman with acute COVID-19. Both conserved end residues are part of each CDR3. Fields, in order: J gene, clone size, V gene, D gene, CDR3 protein, CDR3 DNA. The D gene is left open where the match is weak. Size tells how often a clone was seen (once, few, many) or the class of an expanded clone, and some rows leave it out.

>TRBJ1-2|NA|TRBV7-9|TRBD1
CASSLGQGFDGYTF
TGTGCCAGCAGCTTGGGACAGGGGTTCGATGGCTACACCTTC
>TRBJ2-3|NA|TRBV15|NA
CATSRGGEDTDTQYF
TGTGCCACCAGCAGAGGCGGGGAAGACACAGATACGCAGTATTTT
>TRBJ2-3|NA|TRBV19|NA
CASSQRYRTDTQYF
TGTGCCAGTAGTCAGCGTTATCGCACAGATACGCAGTATTTT
>TRBJ2-6|NA|TRBV11-1|TRBD1
CASSFGTGTGANVLTF
TGTGCCAGCAGCTTTGGGACAGGGACTGGGGCCAACGTCCTGACTTTC
>TRBJ1-2|NA|TRBV11-1|NA
CASSLAAAGGYTF
TGTGCCAGCAGCTTAGCGGCCGCTGGTGGCTACACCTTC
>TRBJ1-5|NA|TRBV10-3|NA
CAPEDTGHNSNQPQHF
TGTGCCCCCGAGGACACAGGCCATAATAGCAATCAGCCCCAGCATTTT
>TRBJ2-7|NA|TRBV7-6|TRBD2
CASSPGLAGGLYKQYF
TGTGCCAGCAGCCCGGGACTAGCGGGGGGCCTCTACAAGCAGTACTTC
>TRBJ1-2|NA|TRBV28|TRBD1
CASSSGQVLLNYGYTF
TGTGCCAGCAGTTCGGGACAGGTTCTTCTAAACTATGGCTACACCTTC
>TRBJ2-3|NA|TRBV28|NA
CASSKRAGDTQYF
TGTGCCAGCAGCAAGAGGGCGGGAGATACGCAGTATTTT
>TRBJ1-3|NA|TRBV9|NA
CASSAPGHYSGNTIYF
TGTGCCAGCAGCGCGCCTGGACACTACTCTGGAAACACCATATATTTT
>TRBJ2-1|few|TRBV18|NA
CASSPNPAGEQFF
TGTGCCAGCTCACCAAACCCGGCGGGTGAGCAGTTCTTC
>TRBJ1-2|NA|TRBV27|TRBD1
CASSPFGTGDSNYGYTF
TGTGCCAGCAGTCCCTTCGGGACAGGGGATTCGAACTATGGCTACACCTTC
>TRBJ1-2|NA|TRBV18|TRBD1
CASSPVDRWSNYGYTF
TGTGCCAGCTCACCTGTGGACAGGTGGTCCAACTATGGCTACACCTTC
>TRBJ1-1|NA|TRBV30|NA
CAWSPTWGGNTEAFF
TGTGCCTGGAGTCCGACGTGGGGGGGGAACACTGAAGCTTTCTTT
>TRBJ2-2|NA|TRBV30|TRBD1
CAWNEGTGINTGELFF
TGTGCCTGGAATGAGGGGACAGGTATTAACACCGGGGAGCTGTTTTTT
>TRBJ1-2|NA|TRBV28|TRBD1
CASREDRDYGYTF
TGTGCCAGCAGGGAAGACAGGGACTATGGCTACACCTTC
>TRBJ2-1|once|TRBV5-1|NA
CASSSVAGSEQFF
TGCGCCAGCAGCTCAGTCGCGGGGAGTGAGCAGTTCTTC
>TRBJ1-3|NA|TRBV15|NA
CATSRDLETERNTIYF
TGTGCCACCAGCAGAGATCTTGAGACAGAAAGAAACACCATATATTTT
>TRBJ1-6|NA|TRBV7-9|NA
CASSLDSLNSPLHF
TGTGCCAGCAGCTTAGACAGCCTCAATTCACCCCTCCACTTT
>TRBJ1-4|once|TRBV7-9|NA
CASSLAKGREEKLFF
TGTGCCAGCAGCTTAGCGAAAGGGAGGGAGGAAAAACTGTTTTTT
>TRBJ1-2|once|TRBV4-1|TRBD1
CASSNRQGANYGYTF
TGCGCCAGCAGCAACCGACAGGGAGCTAACTATGGCTACACCTTC
>TRBJ1-5|NA|TRBV28|TRBD1
CASSPQTGKGNQPQHF
TGTGCCAGCTCTCCCCAGACAGGGAAAGGTAATCAGCCCCAGCATTTT
>TRBJ1-1|NA|TRBV28|NA
CASSLLAGDTEAFF
TGTGCCAGCAGTTTATTGGCAGGGGACACTGAAGCTTTCTTT
>TRBJ2-3|NA|TRBV9|NA
CASSTAGGRAPDTQYF
TGTGCCAGCAGCACTGCAGGGGGGCGGGCCCCAGATACGCAGTATTTT
>TRBJ2-1|NA|TRBV7-9|TRBD2
CASSPRLAGGRQTYNEQFF
TGTGCCAGCAGCCCCCGACTAGCGGGGGGGCGGCAGACCTACAATGAGCAGTTCTTC
>TRBJ1-3|NA|TRBV4-2|NA
CASSQGTDEGNTIYF
TGTGCCAGCAGCCAAGGGACAGACGAGGGAAACACCATATATTTT
>TRBJ1-2|once|TRBV7-9|NA
CASSLAETANYGYTF
TGTGCCAGCAGCTTAGCGGAGACAGCTAACTATGGCTACACCTTC
>TRBJ2-1|NA|TRBV28|TRBD2
CASSLGSLAGGRNNEQFF
TGTGCCAGCAGTTTAGGATCCCTAGCGGGCGGAAGGAACAATGAGCAGTTCTTC
>TRBJ1-4|NA|TRBV5-1|NA
CASTAWGGGNEKLFF
TGCGCCAGCACCGCTTGGGGAGGGGGAAATGAAAAACTGTTTTTT
>TRBJ1-1|NA|TRBV14|NA
CASSLQGIGSEAFF
TGTGCCAGCAGCCTACAGGGAATTGGTTCTGAAGCTTTCTTT
>TRBJ1-4|once|TRBV3-1/TRBV3-2|TRBD1
CASSPYRGTNEKLFF
TGTGCCAGCAGCCCATACAGGGGAACTAATGAAAAACTGTTTTTT
>TRBJ1-2|NA|TRBV19|TRBD1
CASSIGTGGAYGYTF
TGTGCCAGTAGTATAGGAACAGGGGGCGCTTATGGCTACACCTTC
>TRBJ2-1|NA|TRBV9|TRBD2
CASSVSRTSGSYNEQFF
TGTGCCAGCAGCGTAAGTAGGACTAGCGGTTCCTACAATGAGCAGTTCTTC
>TRBJ1-1|NA|TRBV19|TRBD1
CASSIGRGQKAFF
TGTGCCAGTAGTATTGGCCGGGGACAGAAAGCTTTCTTT
>TRBJ2-1|NA|TRBV24-1|TRBD1
CATSDLGNRGYEQFF
TGTGCCACCAGTGATTTGGGGAACAGGGGATATGAGCAGTTCTTC
>TRBJ1-2|NA|TRBV5-1|NA
CASSLRTESYGYTF
TGCGCCAGCAGCCTAAGGACAGAGAGCTATGGCTACACCTTC
>TRBJ2-2|NA|TRBV7-2|NA
CASSSLRGFGELFF
TGTGCCAGCAGCTCCCTCCGGGGGTTCGGGGAGCTGTTTTTT